The 30 T cell receptor beta chains reported below all come from one sample, sequenced in a study of blood T cell repertoires in COVID-19. Here immunoSEQ multiplex PCR was the method, and the copy in TCRdb shows in-frame clones only, minus some. Here the sample spans 200,000 to 250,000 clones, roughly 80% being singletons. The sample comprised peripheral blood. The receptors were gathered from a woman between 18 and 30 years old with acute or convalescent COVID-19.

This clone has only a few counts. One junction end disagrees with the germline gene, perhaps due to a read error. This chain uses TRBV2 with TRBJ1-4; 9 nucleotides line up with TRBD1. Germline CDR1 and CDR2: SNHLY and FYNNEI. CDR3 length equals 16 residues. Here the CDR3 reads CASSEITGTGNGKLFF. The CDR3 DNA is TGTGCCAGCAGTGAGATTACCGGGACAGGGAATGGAAAACTGTTTTTT.

The chain couples TRBV24-1 to TRBJ2-3; weak D call: TRBD1 (6 bases). The length of the CDR3 is 15 residues. Germline V CDR1 and CDR2: KGHDR, SFDVKD. V was pared by 3 bases and J by 4 bases, with 13 bases between. Written as DNA, the CDR3 is TGTGCCACCAGTGATCCAAGACAGGTGGCAGATACGCAGTATTTT. Its translation: CATSDPRQVADTQYF.

This chain links TRBV28 with TRBJ2-7; 10 bases align to TRBD2. The CDR3 contains 15 residues. CDR1 is MDHEN and CDR2 is SYDVKM in the germline V gene. After removal of 3 bases from V and 2 bases from J, the junction contained 4 bases not matched to a gene. CDR3 region: CASSLVLAGTYEQYF. CDR3 nucleotide sequence: TGTGCCAGCAGTTTGGTACTAGCGGGAACCTACGAGCAGTACTTC.

The rearrangement links TRBV2 to TRBJ2-1; D gene uncertain. The CDR3 is 11 amino acids. V dropped 6 bases and J dropped 8 bases, with 8 bases sitting between them. Germline CDR1 and CDR2: SNHLY and FYNNEI. The CDR3 region is CASRKSDEQFF. The CDR3 DNA is TGTGCCAGCAGAAAAAGCGATGAGCAGTTCTTC.

This clone was observed a single time. An end of the junction does not agree with germline; a read error may underlie this. In DNA, the CDR3 is TGTGCCAGCGGCGTAGATGTCTACTCTGGAAACACCATATATTTT. Amino acid sequence: CASGVDVYSGNTIYF. The rearrangement joins TRBV9 to TRBJ1-3; D call uncertain. The CDR3 is 15 amino acids. The germline V gene encodes CDR1 SGDLS and CDR2 YYNGEE.

The table lists this clone with a few counts. CDR3 DNA sequence: TGTGCCAGCAGCTTAGTGGCAGGGAACACCGGGGAGCTGTTTTTT. Its translation is CASSLVAGNTGELFF. The rearrangement links TRBV11-2 to TRBJ2-2; D remains ambiguous. This CDR3 region has 15 residues. Germline CDR1 reads SGHAT; CDR2 reads FQNNGV. The V end lost 1 base, the J end lost 1 base, and 7 bases lay between the germline ends.

The rearrangement joins TRBV3-1 (or the pseudogene TRBV3-2) to TRBJ2-5, with 7 bases that match TRBD1. V lost 2 bases and J lost 7; bases outside the gene matches: 10. The length of the CDR3 is 15 residues. Germline loops: CDR1 LGHDT, CDR2 YNNKEL (reference sequence). CDR3 loop: CASSQSDRAAGTQYF. Here the CDR3 DNA reads TGTGCCAGCAGCCAATCAGACAGGGCGGCGGGGACCCAGTACTTC.

A word on this clone: Other DNA sequences in the sample encode the same CDR3. The CDR3 DNA reads as TGTGCCAGCAGCTTAGAAGGGACTAGCGGGCGTTTCTACAATGAGCAGTTCTTC. It encodes CASSLEGTSGRFYNEQFF. The chain is built from TRBV7-2 and TRBJ2-1; TRBD2 agrees at 12 bases. The germline CDR1 and CDR2 sequences are SGHTA and FQGNSA. The length of the CDR3 is 18 residues. V was pared by 1 base and J by 3 bases, with 7 bases of the junction left unmatched. Variable domain in full (rest from reference TRBV7-2 and TRBJ2-1): GAGVSQSPSNKVTEKGKDVELRCDPISGHTALYWYRQSLGQGLEFLIYFQGNSAPDKSGLPSDRFSAERTGGSVSTLTIQRTQQEDSAVYLCASSLEGTSGRFYNEQFFGPGTRLTVL.

The chain links TRBV29-1 to TRBJ2-5; 8 bases match TRBD2. Trimming took 5 bases from V and 1 from J; bases not matched to a gene: 18. This CDR3 comprises 18 residues. Looked up from germline, CDR1 is SQVTM and CDR2 is ANQGSEA. CDR3 loop: CSVLGLARGWERQETQYF. In DNA, the CDR3 is TGCAGCGTTTTAGGACTAGCTAGGGGTTGGGAGCGCCAAGAGACCCAGTACTTC.

This sequence joins TRBV13 and TRBJ1-6; 7 positions match TRBD1. The germline CDR1 and CDR2 sequences are PRHDT and FYEKMQ (reference sequence). V gave up 5 bases and J gave up 9 bases; unmatched junction bases: 10. The CDR3 length is 15 residues. CDR3 loop: CASSGGQAAFSPLHF. The CDR3 region has the DNA TGTGCCAGCAGCGGAGGACAGGCGGCTTTTTCACCCCTCCACTTT.

The chain uses TRBV5-8 and TRBJ2-2; possibly TRBD1 for D (6 bases). The CDR3 contains 14 residues. Germline V gene sequence: CDR1 SGHTS, CDR2 YDEGEE. Trimming left V 5 bases short and J 4 bases short, with 12 bases between. In DNA, the CDR3 is TGTGCCAGCAGAAACAGGGATATCACCGGGGAGCTGTTTTTT. The encoded protein is CASRNRDITGELFF.

This chain connects TRBV5-1 to TRBJ2-1; 7 bases line up with TRBD2. Germline CDR1 SGHRS, CDR2 YFSETQ. CDR3 length: 14 amino acids. V gave up 0 bases and J gave up 10 bases; unmatched junction bases: 7. CDR3 residues: CASSLASPGGEQFF. The CDR3 region has the DNA TGCGCCAGCAGCTTGGCGAGCCCCGGGGGGGAGCAGTTCTTC.

CDR3 bases: TGTGCCAGCAGCTCTTTAGCGGGAGGGGTAGGGGAGCAGTTCTTC. It specifies CASSSLAGGVGEQFF. J is TRBJ2-1 and V is TRBV7-2; 11 positions match TRBD2. CDR1 SGHTA and CDR2 FQGNSA come from the germline V gene. After removal of 4 bases from V and 10 bases from J, the junction contained 9 bases not matched to a gene. This CDR3 contains 15 residues.

This chain uses TRBV5-1 with TRBJ1-5; a weak D match, TRBD1 (5 bases). Looked up from germline, CDR1 is SGHRS and CDR2 is YFSETQ. The CDR3 length is 15 residues. Trimming took 2 bases from V and 3 from J, leaving 12 bases between them. The CDR3 region is CASSLAGQFNQPQHF. Written as DNA, the CDR3 is TGCGCCAGCAGCTTAGCGGGGCAGTTCAATCAGCCCCAGCATTTT.

This clone was found a few times. The chain combines TRBV7-9 with TRBJ1-3; a weak D match, TRBD1 (5 bases). Looked up from germline, CDR1 is SEHNR and CDR2 is FQNEAQ (reference sequence). V was cut by 5 bases and J by 0 bases, with 17 bases left in between. CDR3 length equals 17 residues. This CDR3 is CASSPSVGRDSGNTIYF. The CDR3 DNA sequence: TGTGCCAGCAGCCCCAGCGTGGGCAGGGACTCTGGAAACACCATATATTTT.

The chain links TRBV18 to TRBJ1-2; a weak D match, TRBD1 (5 bases). Germline CDR1 KGHSH, CDR2 LQKENI. The CDR3 length is 16 residues. Trimming took off 5 bases at V and 5 bases at J, with 21 bases between the two ends. The CDR3 loop reads CASSEVRGKVGYGYTF. In DNA form, the CDR3 reads TGTGCCAGCTCAGAGGTACGGGGGAAAGTCGGATATGGCTACACCTTC.

This chain uses TRBV29-1 with TRBJ2-7; 9 nucleotides align to TRBD2. Germline V gene lookup returns CDR1 SQVTM and CDR2 ANQGSEA. The CDR3 is 14 amino acids. V dropped 5 bases and J dropped 6; count of bases not matched to a gene: 11. CDR3 sequence (DNA): TGCAGCGTTCGAGGGACTAGCATGGGGAGCGAGCAGTACTTC. Its translation is CSVRGTSMGSEQYF.

This chain connects TRBV7-9 to TRBJ2-3, with a weak D call TRBD2 (6 bases). CDR3 length equals 17 residues. V dropped 5 bases and J dropped 0 bases, with 18 bases sitting between them. Germline loops: CDR1 SEHNR, CDR2 FQNEAQ (reference sequence). The CDR3 region is CASSPRGSGYSTDTQYF. CDR3 nucleotide sequence: TGTGCCAGCAGCCCCCGGGGTAGCGGTTACAGCACAGATACGCAGTATTTT.

This clone was detected ten times or more. The chain joins TRBV7-8 to TRBJ1-5; 7 nucleotides match TRBD1. V shed 2 bases and J 6 bases; nucleotides not matched to a gene: 4. CDR3 length equals 14 residues. CDR1 SGHVS and CDR2 FQNEAQ come from the germline V gene. The CDR3 here is CASSLRQGGQPQHF. CDR3 nucleotides: TGTGCCAGCAGCTTAAGACAGGGAGGTCAGCCCCAGCATTTT. Combining the CDR3 with reference TRBV7-8 and TRBJ1-5 gives the whole variable domain GAGVSQSPRYKVAKRGQDVALRCDPISGHVSLFWYQQALGQGPEFLTYFQNEAQLDKSGLPSDRFFAERPEGSVSTLKIQRTQQEDSAVYLCASSLRQGGQPQHFGDGTRLSIL.

V and J are TRBV5-1 and TRBJ2-3; D is perhaps TRBD2 (5 bases). The CDR3 extends over 15 amino acids. The V end lost 6 bases, the J end lost 1 base, and 15 bases lay between the germline ends. Looked up from germline, CDR1 is SGHRS and CDR2 is YFSETQ. CDR3 nucleotides: TGCGCCAGCACGGAGTGGGGAGAGGGCACAGATACGCAGTATTTT. This sequence encodes CASTEWGEGTDTQYF.

V is TRBV9 and J is TRBJ2-3; D might be TRBD2 (6 bases). V was cut by 2 bases and J by 4 bases, with 14 bases left in between. Per germline, CDR1 SGDLS and CDR2 YYNGEE. This CDR3 region has 15 residues. The CDR3 protein is CASSVNGRRADTQYF. CDR3 DNA: TGTGCCAGCAGCGTGAACGGGAGAAGGGCAGATACGCAGTATTTT. Full variable domain (missing parts from reference TRBV9 and TRBJ2-3): DSGVTQTPKHLITATGQRVTLRCSPRSGDLSVYWYQQSLDQGLQFLIQYYNGEERAKGNILERFSAQQFPDLHSELNLSSLELGDSALYFCASSVNGRRADTQYFGPGTRLTVL.

This chain uses TRBV12-5 with TRBJ1-1; the D gene is possibly TRBD1 (5 bases). CDR1 LGHNT and CDR2 FRNRAP come from the germline V gene. The CDR3 is made up of 13 amino acids. Between the trimmed V and J ends, which lost 2 bases and 7 bases, there was a span of 11 bases. This chain's CDR3 is CASGLFTGIEAFF. The CDR3, as DNA: TGTGCTAGTGGTTTGTTCACAGGAATTGAAGCTTTCTTT.

This chain uses TRBV19 with TRBJ1-2; TRBD1 aligns across 7 bases. J was trimmed by 1 base and V by 5 bases; bases with no gene match: 7. The V gene's germline CDR1 is LNHDA and CDR2 SQIVND (reference sequence). CDR3 size: 15 residues. The CDR3 bases are TGTGCCAGTAGTCCAAGCCGGGACAGTAACTATGGCTACACCTTC. It codes for CASSPSRDSNYGYTF.

This clone has a handful of counts. The chain carries TRBV12-3 or TRBV12-4 and TRBJ1-2; 7 bases agree with TRBD1. CDR3 size: 13 residues. The J segment lost 5 bases and the V segment lost 6 bases, leaving 6 bases of the junction unmatched. The CDR3 region is CASSEQGMYGYTF. CDR3 DNA sequence: TGTGCCAGCAGCGAACAGGGGATGTATGGCTACACCTTC.

The chain couples TRBV6-5 to TRBJ2-2; 15 bases agree with TRBD2. The CDR3 is 15 residues long. The germline V gene encodes CDR1 MNHEY and CDR2 SVGAGI. V lost 6 bases to trimming and J lost 6 bases; unmatched junction nucleotides: 2. Written as DNA, the CDR3 is TGTGCCAGCAGCCGGACTAGCGGGAGGGCCGGGGAGCTGTTTTTT. Its translation is CASSRTSGRAGELFF.

Note on this clone: In the same sample, other DNA sequences code for this CDR3. CDR3 sequence: CASSPGQGASYEQYF. Written as DNA, the CDR3 is TGTGCCAGCTCACCTGGACAGGGGGCTTCCTACGAGCAGTACTTC. The chain uses TRBV18 and TRBJ2-7; 11 bases fit TRBD1. Unmatched junction bases numbered 2, after V lost 3 bases and J lost 1 base. CDR1 is KGHSH and CDR2 is LQKENI in the germline V gene. This CDR3 has 15 residues.

The V gene is TRBV4-2, the J gene TRBJ1-1, with D possibly being TRBD1 (5 bases). This CDR3 has 12 amino acids. Germline assignment: CDR1 LGHNA and CDR2 YNFKEQ. The V end was cut by 0 bases, the J end by 6 bases, with 5 bases between. CDR3 in amino acids: CASSQEGPEAFF. DNA for the CDR3: TGTGCCAGCAGCCAAGAGGGGCCTGAAGCTTTCTTT.

The chain has TRBV3-1 (or the pseudogene TRBV3-2) and TRBJ1-1; D unresolved. V shed 1 base and J shed 10 bases, with 7 bases lying between them. The CDR3 contains 11 residues. Germline assignment: CDR1 LGHDT and CDR2 YNNKEL (reference sequence). DNA of the CDR3: TGTGCCAGCAGCCAAGGCGCGGGAGCTTTCTTT. This translates into CASSQGAGAFF.

The V call is TRBV29-1, the J call TRBJ2-1; perhaps TRBD1 as D (6 bases). Germline V CDR1 and CDR2: SQVTM, ANQGSEA. Deletions cut 3 bases from V and 8 bases from J, with 14 bases between. The CDR3 sequence is 13 residues long. CDR3 sequence (DNA): TGCAGCGTTGACGGACAGTCTATGGATGAGCAGTTCTTC. It codes for CSVDGQSMDEQFF.

The chain employs TRBV9 and TRBJ1-2, with TRBD1 as a possible D gene (6 bases). The ends were cut back, 4 bases at V and 6 bases at J, with 13 bases in the middle. CDR1 SGDLS and CDR2 YYNGEE come from the germline V gene. The length of the CDR3 is 13 residues. In DNA, the CDR3 is TGTGCCAGCAGCCAGGGGCAGTGGGATGGCTACACCTTC. Protein product: CASSQGQWDGYTF.